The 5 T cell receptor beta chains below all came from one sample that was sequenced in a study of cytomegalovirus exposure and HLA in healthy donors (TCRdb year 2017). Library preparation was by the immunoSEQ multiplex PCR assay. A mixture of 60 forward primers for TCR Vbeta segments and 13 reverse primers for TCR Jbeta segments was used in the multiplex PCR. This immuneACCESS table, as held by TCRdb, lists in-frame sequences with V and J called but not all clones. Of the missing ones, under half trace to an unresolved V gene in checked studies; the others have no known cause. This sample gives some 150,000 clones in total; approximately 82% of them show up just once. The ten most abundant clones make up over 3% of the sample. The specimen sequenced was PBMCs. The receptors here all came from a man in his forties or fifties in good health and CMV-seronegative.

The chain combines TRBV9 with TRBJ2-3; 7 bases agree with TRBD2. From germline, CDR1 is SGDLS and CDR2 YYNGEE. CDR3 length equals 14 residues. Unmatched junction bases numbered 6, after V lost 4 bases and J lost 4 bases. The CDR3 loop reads CASSPWGGADTQYF. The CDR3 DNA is TGTGCCAGCAGCCCGTGGGGGGGGGCAGATACGCAGTATTTT. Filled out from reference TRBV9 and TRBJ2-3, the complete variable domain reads DSGVTQTPKHLITATGQRVTLRCSPRSGDLSVYWYQQSLDQGLQFLIQYYNGEERAKGNILERFSAQQFPDLHSELNLSSLELGDSALYFCASSPWGGADTQYFGPGTRLTVL.

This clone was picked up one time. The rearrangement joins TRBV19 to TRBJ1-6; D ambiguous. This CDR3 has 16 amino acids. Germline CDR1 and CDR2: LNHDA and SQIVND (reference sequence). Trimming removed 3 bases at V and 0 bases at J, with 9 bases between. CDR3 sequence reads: CASSIFGSSYNSPLHF. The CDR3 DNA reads TGTGCCAGTAGTATTTTTGGGAGCTCCTATAATTCACCCCTCCACTTT.

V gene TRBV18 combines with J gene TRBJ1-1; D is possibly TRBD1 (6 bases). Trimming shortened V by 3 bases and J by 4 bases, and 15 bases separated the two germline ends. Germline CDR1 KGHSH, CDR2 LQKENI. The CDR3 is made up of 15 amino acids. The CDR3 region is CASSPEQGTVTEAFF. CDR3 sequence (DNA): TGTGCCAGCTCACCGGAACAGGGTACCGTCACTGAAGCTTTCTTT.

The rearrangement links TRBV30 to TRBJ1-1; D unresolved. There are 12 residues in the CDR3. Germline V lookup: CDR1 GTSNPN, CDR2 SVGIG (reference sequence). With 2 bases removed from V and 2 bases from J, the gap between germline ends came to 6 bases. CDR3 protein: CAWSPTNTEAFF. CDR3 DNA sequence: TGTGCCTGGAGTCCAACTAACACTGAAGCTTTCTTT. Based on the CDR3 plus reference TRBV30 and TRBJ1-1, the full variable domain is SQTIHQWPATLVQPVGSPLSLECTVEGTSNPNLYWYRQAAGRGLQLLFYSVGIGQISSEVPQNLSASRPQDRQFILSSKKLLLSDSGFYLCAWSPTNTEAFFGQGTRLTVV.

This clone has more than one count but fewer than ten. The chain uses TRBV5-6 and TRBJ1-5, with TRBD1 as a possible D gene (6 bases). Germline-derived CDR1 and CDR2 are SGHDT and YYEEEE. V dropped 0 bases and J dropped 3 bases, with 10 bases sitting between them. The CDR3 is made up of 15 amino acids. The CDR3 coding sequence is TGTGCCAGCAGCTTGGGTTCAGGGGTCAATCAGCCCCAGCATTTT. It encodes CASSLGSGVNQPQHF.